This T cell receptor beta chain was identified in a study of early T cells in non-severe SARS-CoV-2 infection. TCRdb redid the calling of the 5' RACE reads with MiXCR, one entry per CDR3 protein. This table has about 48,000 distinct CDR3 sequences, around 5.6% appearing once. This clonotype was detected ten times or more. With 1 base removed from V and 4 bases from J, the gap between germline ends came to 14 bases. Germline lookup yields CDR1 MGHRA and CDR2 YSYEKL. This CDR3 spans 16 amino acids. This clonotype was obtained from an adult who was a healthcare worker with PCR-confirmed SARS-CoV-2 infection or an uninfected control (not recorded which). The source material was whole blood. The rearrangement uses TRBV4-1 and TRBJ1-5; the D gene is possibly TRBD1 (5 bases). Here the CDR3 reads CASSQGRGARNQPQHF. The CDR3 region has the DNA TGCGCCAGCAGCCAAGGACGTGGGGCGCGGAATCAGCCCCAGCATTTT.